This TCR beta chain appears in the sequencing data of a study of blood T cell repertoires in COVID-19. Using immunoSEQ multiplex PCR, the repertoire was profiled, and TCRdb retains in-frame clones only, with some absent. This table has approximately 200,000 clones, about four fifths appearing once. This CDR3 is 15 amino acids long. V lost 1 base and J lost 6, with 12 bases in between. Germline-derived CDR1 and CDR2 are SEHNR and FQNEAQ (reference sequence). The chain combines TRBV7-9 with TRBJ1-4; possible D gene TRBD1, 6 bases. Material for sequencing was peripheral blood. The receptor comes from a woman older than 75 with COVID-19, enrolled during active disease. In DNA, the CDR3 is TGTGCCAGCAGCTTAGTGTTGGGGGCGGATGAAAAACTGTTTTTT. Protein product: CASSLVLGADEKLFF.